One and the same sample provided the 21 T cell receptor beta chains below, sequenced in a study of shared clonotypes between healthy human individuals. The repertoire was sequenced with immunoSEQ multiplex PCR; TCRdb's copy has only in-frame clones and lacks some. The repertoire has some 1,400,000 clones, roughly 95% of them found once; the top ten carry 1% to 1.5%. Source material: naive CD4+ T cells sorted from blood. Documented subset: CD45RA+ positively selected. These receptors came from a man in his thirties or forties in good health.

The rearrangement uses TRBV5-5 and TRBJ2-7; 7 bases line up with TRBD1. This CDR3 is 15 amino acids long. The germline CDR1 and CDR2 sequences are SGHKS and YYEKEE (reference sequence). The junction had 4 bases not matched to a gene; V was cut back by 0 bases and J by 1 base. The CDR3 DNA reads TGTGCCAGCAGCTTGGTTTTGGACAGGTCCTACGAGCAGTACTTC. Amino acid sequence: CASSLVLDRSYEQYF.

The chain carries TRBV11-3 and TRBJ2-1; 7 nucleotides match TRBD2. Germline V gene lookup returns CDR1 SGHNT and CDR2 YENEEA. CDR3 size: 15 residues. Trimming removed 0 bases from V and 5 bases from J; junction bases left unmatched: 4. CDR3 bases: TGTGCCAGCAGCTTAGAAGGGACTATCGACAATGAGCAGTTCTTC. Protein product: CASSLEGTIDNEQFF.

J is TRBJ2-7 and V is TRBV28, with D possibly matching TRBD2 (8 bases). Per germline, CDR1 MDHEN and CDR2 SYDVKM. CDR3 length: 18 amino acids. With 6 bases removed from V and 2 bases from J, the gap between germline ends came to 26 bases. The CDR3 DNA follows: TGTGCCAGCAGCGTGGACGGAGGAACGGGAGGGGGCCCCTACGAGCAGTACTTC. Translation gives CASSVDGGTGGGPYEQYF.

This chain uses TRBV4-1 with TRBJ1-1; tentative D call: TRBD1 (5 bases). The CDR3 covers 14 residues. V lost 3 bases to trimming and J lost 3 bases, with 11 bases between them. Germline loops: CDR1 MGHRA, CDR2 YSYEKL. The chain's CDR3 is CASSHLGRDTEAFF. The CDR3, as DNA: TGCGCCAGCAGCCATCTTGGCAGGGACACTGAAGCTTTCTTT.

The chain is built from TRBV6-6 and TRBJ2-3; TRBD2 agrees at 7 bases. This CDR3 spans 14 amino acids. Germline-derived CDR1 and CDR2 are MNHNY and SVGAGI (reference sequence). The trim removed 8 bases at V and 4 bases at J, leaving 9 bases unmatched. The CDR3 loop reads CASWGGGFADTQYF. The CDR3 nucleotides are TGTGCCAGCTGGGGGGGAGGGTTTGCAGATACGCAGTATTTT.

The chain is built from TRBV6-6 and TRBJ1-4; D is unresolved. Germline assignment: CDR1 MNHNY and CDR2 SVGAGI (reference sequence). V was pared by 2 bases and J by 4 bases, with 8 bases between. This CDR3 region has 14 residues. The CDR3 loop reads CASSYGQINEKLFF. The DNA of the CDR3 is TGTGCCAGCAGTTACGGGCAGATTAATGAAAAACTGTTTTTT.

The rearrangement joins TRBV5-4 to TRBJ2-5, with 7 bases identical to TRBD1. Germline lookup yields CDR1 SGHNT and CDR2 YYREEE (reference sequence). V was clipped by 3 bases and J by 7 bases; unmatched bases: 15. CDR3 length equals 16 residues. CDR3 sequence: CASSSALQGRQGTQYF. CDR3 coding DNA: TGTGCCAGCAGCTCGGCCCTACAGGGGCGACAGGGGACCCAGTACTTC.

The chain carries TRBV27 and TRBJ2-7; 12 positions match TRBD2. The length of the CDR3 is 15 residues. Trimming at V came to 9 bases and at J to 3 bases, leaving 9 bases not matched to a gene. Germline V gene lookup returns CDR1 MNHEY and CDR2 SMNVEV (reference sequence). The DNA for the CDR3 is TGTGCCAGTTCCCCTGGACTAGCGGGATTCTACGAGCAGTACTTC. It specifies CASSPGLAGFYEQYF.

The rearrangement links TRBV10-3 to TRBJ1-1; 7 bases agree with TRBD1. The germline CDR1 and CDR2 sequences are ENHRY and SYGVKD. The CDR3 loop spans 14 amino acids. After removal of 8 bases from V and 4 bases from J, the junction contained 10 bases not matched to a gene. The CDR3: CAIGPSGGSTEAFF. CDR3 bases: TGTGCCATCGGCCCTTCAGGGGGAAGCACTGAAGCTTTCTTT.

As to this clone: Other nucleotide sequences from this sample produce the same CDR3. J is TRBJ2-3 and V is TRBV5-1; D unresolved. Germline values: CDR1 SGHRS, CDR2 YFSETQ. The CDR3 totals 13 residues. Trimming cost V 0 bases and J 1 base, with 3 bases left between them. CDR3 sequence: CASSLGGTDTQYF. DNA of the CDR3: TGCGCCAGCAGCTTGGGCGGCACAGATACGCAGTATTTT.

In nucleotides, the CDR3 is TGTGCCAGCAGCGTAAAGGACACCGAGCAGTACTTC. The encoded protein is CASSVKDTEQYF. This chain connects TRBV9 to TRBJ2-7; D may be TRBD1 (5 bases). Germline-derived CDR1 and CDR2 are SGDLS and YYNGEE. CDR3 length: 12 residues. V was clipped by 1 base and J by 6 bases, with 8 bases between them. The variable domain in full, completed from reference TRBV9 and TRBJ2-7, reads DSGVTQTPKHLITATGQRVTLRCSPRSGDLSVYWYQQSLDQGLQFLIQYYNGEERAKGNILERFSAQQFPDLHSELNLSSLELGDSALYFCASSVKDTEQYFGPGTRLTVT.

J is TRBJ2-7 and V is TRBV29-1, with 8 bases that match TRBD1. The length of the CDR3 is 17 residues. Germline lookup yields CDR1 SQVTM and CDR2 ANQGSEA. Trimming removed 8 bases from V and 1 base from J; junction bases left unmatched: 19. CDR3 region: CSPSWDRRNNFSYEQYF. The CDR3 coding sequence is TGCAGCCCTAGTTGGGACAGGAGAAATAACTTTTCCTACGAGCAGTACTTC.

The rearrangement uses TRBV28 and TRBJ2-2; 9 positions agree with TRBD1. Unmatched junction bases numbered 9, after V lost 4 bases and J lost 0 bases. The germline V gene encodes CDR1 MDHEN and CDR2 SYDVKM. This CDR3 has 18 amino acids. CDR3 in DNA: TGTGCCAGCAGTTACGGGACAGGGTTCCGCTCGAACACCGGGGAGCTGTTTTTT. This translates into CASSYGTGFRSNTGELFF. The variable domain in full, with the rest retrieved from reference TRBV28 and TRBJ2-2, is DVKVTQSSRYLVKRTGEKVFLECVQDMDHENMFWYRQDPGLGLRLIYFSYDVKMKEKGDIPEGYSVSREKKERFSLILESASTNQTSMYLCASSYGTGFRSNTGELFFGEGSRLTVL.

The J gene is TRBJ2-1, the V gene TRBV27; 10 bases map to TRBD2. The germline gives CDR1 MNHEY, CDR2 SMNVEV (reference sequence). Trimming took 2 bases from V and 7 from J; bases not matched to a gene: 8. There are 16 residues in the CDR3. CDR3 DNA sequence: TGTGCCAGCAGTTTACCCCTAGCGGGAGTCGCAAATGAGCAGTTCTTC. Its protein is CASSLPLAGVANEQFF.

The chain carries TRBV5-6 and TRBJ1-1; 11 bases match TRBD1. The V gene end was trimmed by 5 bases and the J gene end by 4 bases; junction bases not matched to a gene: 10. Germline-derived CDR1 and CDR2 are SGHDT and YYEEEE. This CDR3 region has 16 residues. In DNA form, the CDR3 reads TGTGCCAGCAGATCCCTCCGGGACAGGGGGGTCACTGAAGCTTTCTTT. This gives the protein CASRSLRDRGVTEAFF. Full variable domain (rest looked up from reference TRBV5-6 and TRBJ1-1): DAGVTQSPTHLIKTRGQQVTLRCSPKSGHDTVSWYQQALGQGPQFIFQYYEEEERQRGNFPDRFSGHQFPNYSSELNVNALLLGDSALYLCASRSLRDRGVTEAFFGQGTRLTVV.

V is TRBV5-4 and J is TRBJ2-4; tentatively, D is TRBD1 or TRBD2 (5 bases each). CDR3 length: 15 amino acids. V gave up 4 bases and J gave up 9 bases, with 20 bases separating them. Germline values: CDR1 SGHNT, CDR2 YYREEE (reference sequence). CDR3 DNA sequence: TGTGCCAGCAGCAGCGCTGGGGGACCTCGCCGCATTCAGTACTTC. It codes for CASSSAGGPRRIQYF.

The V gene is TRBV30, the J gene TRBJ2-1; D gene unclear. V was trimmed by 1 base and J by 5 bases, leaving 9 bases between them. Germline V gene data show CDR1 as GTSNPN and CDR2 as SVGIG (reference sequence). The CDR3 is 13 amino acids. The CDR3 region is CAWSESLNNEQFF. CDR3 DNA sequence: TGTGCCTGGAGTGAAAGCCTGAACAATGAGCAGTTCTTC.

The CDR3 sequence: CASSPQGAGELFF. The CDR3 DNA follows: TGTGCCAGCAGCCCTCAGGGGGCCGGGGAGCTGTTTTTT. This rearrangement joins TRBV7-3 to TRBJ2-2; 7 bases are a match to TRBD1. The ends lost 5 bases at V and 6 bases at J; junction bases unmatched: 3. The CDR3 runs 13 residues. Germline CDR1 is SGHTA and CDR2 is FQGTGA.

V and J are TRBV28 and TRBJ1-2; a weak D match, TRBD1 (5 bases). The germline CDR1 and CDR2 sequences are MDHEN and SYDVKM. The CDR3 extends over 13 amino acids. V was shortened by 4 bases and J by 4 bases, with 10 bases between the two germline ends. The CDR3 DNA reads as TGTGCCAGCAGTTCAAGACAGACCTATGGCTACACCTTC. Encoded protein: CASSSRQTYGYTF.

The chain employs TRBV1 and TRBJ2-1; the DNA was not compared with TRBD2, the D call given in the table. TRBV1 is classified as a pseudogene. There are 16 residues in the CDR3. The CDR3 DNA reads TGCACCAGCAGCCAAGATGGGCGGGAGGTCTACAATGAGCAGTTCTTC. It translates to CTSSQDGREVYNEQFF.

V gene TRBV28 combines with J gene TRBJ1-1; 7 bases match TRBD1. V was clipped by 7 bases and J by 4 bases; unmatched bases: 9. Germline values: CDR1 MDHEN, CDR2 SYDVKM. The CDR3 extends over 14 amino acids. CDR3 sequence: CASILTGVPTEAFF. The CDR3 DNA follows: TGTGCCAGCATCCTAACAGGGGTTCCCACTGAAGCTTTCTTT.